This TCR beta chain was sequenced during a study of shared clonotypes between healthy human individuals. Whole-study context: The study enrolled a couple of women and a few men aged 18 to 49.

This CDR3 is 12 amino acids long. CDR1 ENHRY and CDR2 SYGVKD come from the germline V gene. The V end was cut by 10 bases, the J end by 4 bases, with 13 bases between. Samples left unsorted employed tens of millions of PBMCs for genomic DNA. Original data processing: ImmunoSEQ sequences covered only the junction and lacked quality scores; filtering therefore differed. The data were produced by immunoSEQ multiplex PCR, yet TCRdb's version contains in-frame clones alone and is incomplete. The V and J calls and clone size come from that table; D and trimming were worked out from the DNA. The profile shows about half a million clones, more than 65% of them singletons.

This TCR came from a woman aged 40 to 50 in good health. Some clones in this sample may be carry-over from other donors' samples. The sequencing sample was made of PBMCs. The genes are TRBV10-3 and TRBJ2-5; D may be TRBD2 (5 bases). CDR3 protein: CATSLGAETQYF. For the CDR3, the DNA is TGTGCCACCTCACTAGGAGCAGAGACCCAGTACTTC.